This T cell receptor (beta chain) comes out of a study of blood T cell repertoires in COVID-19. At the level of the study: Specimens from acute and convalescent COVID-19 originated in the United States, Italy and Spain.

Living in 24 US areas, the participants were between 18 and 89 years of age. The length of the CDR3 is 13 residues. The germline CDR1 and CDR2 sequences are SGHTA and FQGTGA. The V end was cut by 0 bases, the J end by 6 bases, with 8 bases between. Original analysis: For nucleated cells, counts were estimated from reference gene primer amplification. TCRdb's table, derived via immunoSEQ multiplex PCR, lists solely in-frame clones and lacks some. V, J and clone size were drawn from that table, and D and trimming were deduced from the DNA. The data show approximately 140,000 clones, roughly 80% seen once.

The TCR was taken from a man in his forties or fifties with acute COVID-19. The sequenced sample consisted of PBMCs or T cells enriched from blood (not recorded which). The rearrangement joins TRBV7-3 to TRBJ1-2; D is undetermined. CDR3 coding DNA: TGTGCCAGCAGCTTAACCAGAACCGATGGCTACACCTTC. Translated: CASSLTRTDGYTF. Supplemented by reference TRBV7-3 and TRBJ1-2, the full variable domain reads GAGVSQTPSNKVTEKGKYVELRCDPISGHTALYWYRQSLGQGPEFLIYFQGTGAADDSGLPNDRFFAVRPEGSVSTLKIQRTERGDSAVYLCASSLTRTDGYTFGSGTRLTVV.